The present T cell receptor beta chain was sequenced within a study of T cell changes during pregnancy in multiple sclerosis. J was trimmed by 6 bases and V by 4 bases; bases with no gene match: 7. The CDR3 is 14 residues long. From germline, CDR1 is SNHLY and CDR2 FYNNEI. Profiled with immunoSEQ multiplex PCR; TCRdb holds only in-frame clones, not every one. The profile shows 45,000 to 70,000 clones, 92% of them singletons. The chain employs TRBV2 and TRBJ1-1; TRBD1 matches at 8 bases. This specimen was CD4+ T cells from peripheral blood mononuclear cells, taken in the second trimester of pregnancy. The sequence was collected from a female donor with multiple sclerosis, enrolled in a pregnancy study. The CDR3 sequence is CASSVSRQGSEAFF. The CDR3 DNA sequence: TGTGCCAGCAGTGTATCGAGACAGGGGTCTGAAGCTTTCTTT.